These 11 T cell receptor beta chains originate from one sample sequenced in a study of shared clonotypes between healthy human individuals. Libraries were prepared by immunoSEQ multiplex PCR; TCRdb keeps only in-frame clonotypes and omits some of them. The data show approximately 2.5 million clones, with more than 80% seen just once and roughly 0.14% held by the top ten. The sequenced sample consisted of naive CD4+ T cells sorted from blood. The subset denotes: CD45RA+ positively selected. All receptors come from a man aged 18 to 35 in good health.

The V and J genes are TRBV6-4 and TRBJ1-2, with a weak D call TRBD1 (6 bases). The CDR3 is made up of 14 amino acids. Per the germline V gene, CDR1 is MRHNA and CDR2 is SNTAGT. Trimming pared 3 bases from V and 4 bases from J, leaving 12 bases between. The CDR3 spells CASSESPGAYGYTF. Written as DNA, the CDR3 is TGTGCCAGCAGTGAGAGTCCAGGGGCCTATGGCTACACCTTC.

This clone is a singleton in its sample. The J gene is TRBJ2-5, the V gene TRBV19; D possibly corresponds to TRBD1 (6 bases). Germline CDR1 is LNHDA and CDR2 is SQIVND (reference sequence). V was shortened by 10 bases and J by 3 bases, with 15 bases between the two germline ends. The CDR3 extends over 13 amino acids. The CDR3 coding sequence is TGTGCCACCTCAGACAGGCACAAAGAGACCCAGTACTTC. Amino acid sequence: CATSDRHKETQYF.

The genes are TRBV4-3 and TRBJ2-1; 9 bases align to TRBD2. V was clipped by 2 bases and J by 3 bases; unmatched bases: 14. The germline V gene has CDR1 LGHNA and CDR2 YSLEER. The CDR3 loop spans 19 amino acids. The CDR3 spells CASSQRSGLLAGLYNEQFF. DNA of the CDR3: TGCGCCAGCAGCCAAAGGTCGGGACTACTAGCGGGCCTCTACAATGAGCAGTTCTTC.

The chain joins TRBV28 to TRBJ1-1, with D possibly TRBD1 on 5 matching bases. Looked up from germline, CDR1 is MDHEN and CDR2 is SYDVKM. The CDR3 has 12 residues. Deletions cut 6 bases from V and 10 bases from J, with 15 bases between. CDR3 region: CASSSRGWGAFF. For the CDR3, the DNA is TGTGCCAGCAGCTCCCGGGGGTGGGGAGCTTTCTTT.

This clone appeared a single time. The CDR3 loop is CASSYSAGVTDTQYF. DNA for the CDR3: TGTGCCAGCAGTTACTCGGCGGGAGTGACAGATACGCAGTATTTT. The chain has TRBV6-6 and TRBJ2-3, with 7 positions matching TRBD2. The germline V gene encodes CDR1 MNHNY and CDR2 SVGAGI (reference sequence). CDR3 length: 15 amino acids. V trimming: 0 bases; J trimming: 3 bases; junction bases outside the gene matches: 3.

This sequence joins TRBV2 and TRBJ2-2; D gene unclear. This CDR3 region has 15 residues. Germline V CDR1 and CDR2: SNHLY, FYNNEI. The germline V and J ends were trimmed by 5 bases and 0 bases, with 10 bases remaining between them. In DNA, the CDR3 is TGTGCCAGCAGTTCCCAACCGACGAACACCGGGGAGCTGTTTTTT. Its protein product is CASSSQPTNTGELFF. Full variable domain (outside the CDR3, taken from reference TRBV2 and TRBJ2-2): EPEVTQTPSHQVTQMGQEVILRCVPISNHLYFYWYRQILGQKVEFLVSFYNNEISEKSEIFDDQFSVERPDGSNFTLKIRSTKLEDSAMYFCASSSQPTNTGELFFGEGSRLTVL.

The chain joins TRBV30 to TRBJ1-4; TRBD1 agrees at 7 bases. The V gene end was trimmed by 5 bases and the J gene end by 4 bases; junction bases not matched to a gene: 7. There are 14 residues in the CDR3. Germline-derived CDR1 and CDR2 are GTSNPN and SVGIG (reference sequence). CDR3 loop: CAWGTGTVNEKLFF. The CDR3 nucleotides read TGTGCCTGGGGAACCGGGACAGTTAATGAAAAACTGTTTTTT.

Here the CDR3 DNA reads TGTGCCAGCAGTGAATGGGGAAGACAGCCCCAGCATTTT. Protein sequence: CASSEWGRQPQHF. The chain uses TRBV6-1 and TRBJ1-5; D ambiguous. V gave up 2 bases and J gave up 7 bases, with 9 bases separating them. Germline assignment: CDR1 MNHNS and CDR2 SASEGT. The CDR3 is 13 residues long.

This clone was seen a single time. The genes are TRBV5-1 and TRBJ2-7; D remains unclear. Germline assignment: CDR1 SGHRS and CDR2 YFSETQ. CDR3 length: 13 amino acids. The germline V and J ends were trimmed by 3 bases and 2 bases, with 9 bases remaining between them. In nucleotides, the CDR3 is TGCGCCAGCAGCTCCTGGGGTACCTACGAGCAGTACTTC. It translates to CASSSWGTYEQYF.

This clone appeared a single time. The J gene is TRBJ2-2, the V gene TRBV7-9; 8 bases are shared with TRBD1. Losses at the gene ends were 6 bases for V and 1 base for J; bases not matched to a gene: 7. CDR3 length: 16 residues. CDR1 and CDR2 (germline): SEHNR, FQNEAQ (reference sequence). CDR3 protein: CASSFFGTGNTGELFF. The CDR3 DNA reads TGTGCCAGCAGTTTTTTCGGGACAGGGAACACCGGGGAGCTGTTTTTT.

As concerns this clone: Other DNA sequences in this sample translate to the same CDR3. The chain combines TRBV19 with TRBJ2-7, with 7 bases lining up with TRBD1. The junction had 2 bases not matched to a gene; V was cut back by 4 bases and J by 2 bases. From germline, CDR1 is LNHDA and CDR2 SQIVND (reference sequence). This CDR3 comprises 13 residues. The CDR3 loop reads CASSTDRAYEQYF. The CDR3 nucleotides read TGTGCCAGTAGTACCGACAGGGCCTACGAGCAGTACTTC.